The 2 T cell receptor beta chains listed next were all sequenced from one sample in a study of early T cells in non-severe SARS-CoV-2 infection. Via MiXCR, TCRdb re-called the 5' RACE reads, giving one row per CDR3 protein. Among around 80,000 distinct CDR3 sequences listed, approximately 11% were seen once. The sample was whole blood, taken at baseline. These receptors were collected from an adult who was a healthcare worker with PCR-confirmed SARS-CoV-2 infection or an uninfected control (not recorded which).

This clonotype was detected ten times or more. The chain uses TRBV19 and TRBJ1-2; 8 bases are a match to TRBD1. The germline CDR1 and CDR2 sequences are LNHDA and SQIVND (reference sequence). The CDR3 is 17 residues long. Losses at the gene ends were 5 bases for V and 4 bases for J; bases not matched to a gene: 15. CDR3 loop: CASSPNPTGAYFYGYTF. CDR3 nucleotide sequence: TGTGCCAGTAGTCCGAACCCGACAGGGGCCTACTTCTATGGCTACACCTTC.

The rearrangement joins TRBV28 to TRBJ2-7; either TRBD1 or TRBD2 may supply D (5 bases each). The germline gives CDR1 MDHEN, CDR2 SYDVKM. V lost 8 bases and J lost 6, with 17 bases in between. The CDR3 covers 13 residues. CDR3 region: CASVKGGGSEQYF. CDR3 nucleotide sequence: TGTGCCAGCGTCAAAGGTGGGGGTTCCGAGCAGTACTTC.